A single sample gave rise to the 26 T cell receptor beta chains below, sequenced in a study of T cell responses to AZD1222 COVID-19 vaccine. Assay used: immunoSEQ multiplex PCR; TCRdb lists only in-frame clones, some missing. The data hold roughly 140,000 clones, with approximately 90% observed a single time. Sequences were derived from peripheral blood, sampled 28 days after the second AZD1222 dose. These receptors originate from an adult who received the AZD1222 COVID-19 vaccine.

CDR3 protein: CASSLGQGYVNEKLFF. CDR3 nucleotides: TGTGCCAGCAGCTTGGGACAGGGGTACGTGAATGAAAAACTGTTTTTT. This rearrangement joins TRBV7-6 to TRBJ1-4; 10 bases are shared with TRBD1. Germline CDR1 and CDR2: SGHVS and FNYEAQ. V shed 3 bases and J 5 bases; nucleotides not matched to a gene: 6. The CDR3 is 16 residues long.

The rearrangement uses TRBV11-2 and TRBJ1-6; no clear D. This CDR3 region has 16 residues. Germline loops: CDR1 SGHAT, CDR2 FQNNGV. The V end lost 3 bases, the J end lost 0 bases, and 9 bases lay between the germline ends. The DNA for the CDR3 is TGTGCCAGCAGCTTCGGAGAAAGCTCCTATAATTCACCCCTCCACTTT. Protein product: CASSFGESSYNSPLHF.

The chain has TRBV5-4 and TRBJ1-6; 7 positions agree with TRBD1. Germline V gene lookup returns CDR1 SGHNT and CDR2 YYREEE (reference sequence). With 5 bases clipped from V and 7 bases from J, the junction kept 6 bases outside the gene matches. The CDR3 totals 14 residues. CDR3 DNA sequence: TGTGCCAGCAGAAACACAGGGGACAATTCACCCCTCCACTTT. This sequence encodes CASRNTGDNSPLHF.

V gene TRBV12-3 or TRBV12-4 combines with J gene TRBJ1-2; D possibly corresponds to TRBD1 (5 bases). Trimming took 3 bases from V and 8 from J, leaving 13 bases between them. The CDR3 loop spans 13 amino acids. CDR3 sequence (DNA): TGTGCCAGCAGTTTTCGACAGACGACGGGCTACACCTTC. Its protein is CASSFRQTTGYTF.

The chain combines TRBV7-3 with TRBJ2-2, with D possibly matching TRBD1 (6 bases). The CDR3 extends over 16 amino acids. Trimming left V 5 bases short and J 5 bases short, with 18 bases between. Germline V gene lookup returns CDR1 SGHTA and CDR2 FQGTGA. This chain's CDR3 is CASSTGQTLFTGELFF. CDR3 sequence (DNA): TGTGCCAGCAGCACAGGACAGACCCTTTTTACCGGGGAGCTGTTTTTT.

V is TRBV2 and J is TRBJ1-3; no clear D gene. The V end was cut by 4 bases, the J end by 0 bases, with 7 bases between. CDR3 length: 14 residues. Germline V gene data show CDR1 as SNHLY and CDR2 as FYNNEI. CDR3 region: CASSADPSGNTIYF. DNA of the CDR3: TGTGCCAGCAGTGCTGACCCCTCTGGAAACACCATATATTTT.

There are a few counts of this clone. The CDR3 is CASSQEGFGNTIYF. CDR3 DNA: TGTGCCAGCAGCCAAGAAGGGTTCGGAAACACCATATATTTT. The chain joins TRBV3-1 (or the pseudogene TRBV3-2) to TRBJ1-3; D uncertain. This CDR3 region has 14 residues. V lost 0 bases and J lost 4, with 7 bases in between. The germline V gene encodes CDR1 LGHDT and CDR2 YNNKEL (reference sequence).

The chain links TRBV7-8 to TRBJ1-3; no reliable D call. CDR3 length equals 16 residues. Trimming removed 0 bases from V and 0 bases from J, with 9 bases in between. The V gene's germline CDR1 is SGHVS and CDR2 FQNEAQ. This chain's CDR3 is CASSLAATRSGNTIYF. As DNA, the CDR3 is TGTGCCAGCAGCTTAGCCGCAACGCGCTCTGGAAACACCATATATTTT.

The V call is TRBV18, the J call TRBJ2-1, with D possibly matching TRBD1 (5 bases). V was trimmed by 0 bases and J by 7 bases, leaving 25 bases between them. This CDR3 region has 19 residues. CDR1 and CDR2 (germline): KGHSH, LQKENI. The CDR3 coding sequence is TGTGCCAGCTCACCACCTACTTCTTCAGGGCCCAGATTTTTAAATGAGCAGTTCTTC. This encodes CASSPPTSSGPRFLNEQFF.

The chain uses TRBV10-2 and TRBJ1-4; D possibly corresponds to TRBD1 (5 bases). The CDR3 is 17 residues long. Germline V gene sequence: CDR1 WSHSY, CDR2 SAAADI. Trimming left V 0 bases short and J 4 bases short, with 15 bases between. The CDR3 coding sequence is TGCGCCAGCAGTGAGTCCCGGAGGGCAGGGCTTAATGAAAAACTGTTTTTT. This codes for CASSESRRAGLNEKLFF.

The chain carries TRBV5-1 and TRBJ1-2, with TRBD1 matching 10 bases. Germline V lookup: CDR1 SGHRS, CDR2 YFSETQ. This CDR3 is built from 15 residues. J gave up 8 bases and V 0 bases, and 7 bases lay outside the gene matches. CDR3 amino acids: CASSLGDRGRGGYTF. The CDR3, as DNA: TGCGCCAGCAGCTTGGGAGACAGGGGGCGTGGGGGCTACACCTTC.

V is TRBV27 and J is TRBJ2-2; perhaps D is TRBD1 or TRBD2 (5 bases each). This CDR3 has 14 amino acids. V was pared by 5 bases and J by 8 bases, with 15 bases between. Germline CDR1 MNHEY, CDR2 SMNVEV (reference sequence). CDR3 region: CASSPTDSAGELFF. CDR3 DNA sequence: TGTGCCAGCAGTCCGACAGATAGCGCGGGGGAGCTGTTTTTT.

V usage is TRBV18 and J usage is TRBJ2-1; a possible D gene is TRBD2 (6 bases). The CDR3 runs to 15 residues. Germline V gene data show CDR1 as KGHSH and CDR2 as LQKENI. V lost 3 bases, J lost 10 bases, and 19 bases lay in between. The CDR3 DNA reads as TGTGCCAGCTCACCGTACGGGAGCCCCCGCGAAGAGCAGTTCTTC. Amino acid sequence: CASSPYGSPREEQFF.

V is TRBV3-1 (or the pseudogene TRBV3-2) and J is TRBJ2-1; D perhaps matches TRBD2 (7 bases). The CDR3 is 15 amino acids. V was pared by 4 bases and J by 13 bases, with 23 bases between. The germline CDR1 and CDR2 sequences are LGHDT and YNNKEL (reference sequence). The DNA for the CDR3 is TGTGCCAGCAGCCTTGAATCGAGGGGGGGAAGTCATCAGTTCTTC. Protein product: CASSLESRGGSHQFF.

The sample holds a few counts of this clone. The V and J genes are TRBV11-3 and TRBJ2-1; a weak D match, TRBD2 (6 bases). CDR1 and CDR2 from the germline V gene are SGHNT and YENEEA. This CDR3 comprises 15 residues. Trimming took off 5 bases at V and 6 bases at J, with 17 bases between the two ends. The CDR3 sequence is CASSLTSAGSNEQFF. The DNA of the CDR3 is TGTGCCAGCAGCCTAACTTCGGCGGGATCCAATGAGCAGTTCTTC. Complete variable domain (other parts from reference TRBV11-3 and TRBJ2-1): EAGVVQSPRYKIIEKKQPVAFWCNPISGHNTLYWYLQNLGQGPELLIRYENEEAVDDSQLPKDRFSAERLKGVDSTLKIQPAELGDSAVYLCASSLTSAGSNEQFFGPGTRLTVL.

The rearrangement links TRBV5-1 to TRBJ2-2; D gene unclear. V was trimmed by 7 bases and J by 6 bases, leaving 16 bases between them. The germline CDR1 and CDR2 sequences are SGHRS and YFSETQ. The CDR3 has 14 residues. The CDR3 here is CASGLRLLPGELFF. The CDR3 DNA reads TGCGCCAGCGGATTACGGCTCCTACCCGGGGAGCTGTTTTTT.

The chain has TRBV2 and TRBJ1-2, with TRBD1 identical over 9 bases. The CDR3 length is 17 residues. From germline, CDR1 is SNHLY and CDR2 FYNNEI. The J segment lost 4 bases and the V segment lost 7 bases, leaving 16 bases of the junction unmatched. CDR3 residues: CASTVTRDRAGSYGYTF. The DNA for the CDR3 is TGTGCCAGCACTGTAACCCGGGACAGGGCCGGAAGCTATGGCTACACCTTC.

The chain uses TRBV18 and TRBJ2-3; D is possibly TRBD1 or TRBD2 (5 bases each). V lost 3 bases, J lost 2 bases, and 12 bases lay in between. The germline V gene has CDR1 KGHSH and CDR2 LQKENI. The CDR3 is made up of 15 amino acids. CDR3 sequence (DNA): TGTGCCAGCTCACCGTCCGGGACGGCCACAGATACGCAGTATTTT. It codes for CASSPSGTATDTQYF.

The rearrangement joins TRBV9 to TRBJ1-4; D call uncertain. The CDR3 loop spans 14 amino acids. V gave up 6 bases and J gave up 4 bases, with 13 bases separating them. CDR1 and CDR2 from the germline V gene are SGDLS and YYNGEE. The CDR3 sequence: CASTQRVVNEKLFF. Written as DNA, the CDR3 is TGTGCCAGCACCCAGAGGGTGGTTAATGAAAAACTGTTTTTT.

This chain joins TRBV4-2 and TRBJ1-1, with D unresolved. This CDR3 has 15 residues. CDR1 is LGHNA and CDR2 is YNFKEQ in the germline V gene. Trimming cost V 1 base and J 1 base, with 10 bases left between them. The CDR3: CASSQARSWNTEAFF. CDR3 DNA: TGTGCCAGCAGCCAAGCACGGAGTTGGAACACTGAAGCTTTCTTT.

CDR3 in amino acids: CASGVGNQPQHF. The CDR3 DNA reads as TGTGCCAGCGGGGTTGGCAATCAGCCCCAGCATTTT. This chain joins TRBV9 and TRBJ1-5, with no clear D. The CDR3 totals 12 residues. Per germline, CDR1 SGDLS and CDR2 YYNGEE. Trimming stripped 7 bases from V and 2 bases from J, with 7 bases between.

The V and J genes are TRBV29-1 and TRBJ1-3; 7 bases map to TRBD1. The germline V gene encodes CDR1 SQVTM and CDR2 ANQGSEA. V was pared by 6 bases and J by 2 bases, with 4 bases of the junction left unmatched. The CDR3 runs 13 residues. The CDR3 is CSVMTGTGNTIYF. The DNA of the CDR3 is TGCAGCGTAATGACAGGGACTGGAAACACCATATATTTT.

The gene calls are TRBV28 and TRBJ2-1, with 14 bases lining up with TRBD2. V dropped 2 bases and J dropped 8; count of bases not matched to a gene: 2. Germline-derived CDR1 and CDR2 are MDHEN and SYDVKM. This CDR3 has 15 residues. The CDR3 here is CASSLGTSGSYEQFF. The CDR3 DNA follows: TGTGCCAGCAGTTTAGGGACTAGCGGGAGCTATGAGCAGTTCTTC. The full variable domain, rest sourced from reference TRBV28 and TRBJ2-1, is DVKVTQSSRYLVKRTGEKVFLECVQDMDHENMFWYRQDPGLGLRLIYFSYDVKMKEKGDIPEGYSVSREKKERFSLILESASTNQTSMYLCASSLGTSGSYEQFFGPGTRLTVL.

The chain uses TRBV5-1 and TRBJ1-1; 9 positions agree with TRBD1. Looked up from germline, CDR1 is SGHRS and CDR2 is YFSETQ. Trimming cost V 5 bases and J 7 bases; bases outside gene matches: 6. The CDR3 has 13 amino acids. The DNA of the CDR3 is TGCGCCAGCAGGAGGGACAGGGAAAATGAAGCTTTCTTT. It is translated as CASRRDRENEAFF.

The rearrangement links TRBV2 to TRBJ2-3; D unclear. The germline gives CDR1 SNHLY, CDR2 FYNNEI. The ends were cut back, 6 bases at V and 4 bases at J, with 5 bases in the middle. The CDR3 is 11 residues long. The CDR3 loop reads CASRVADTQYF. CDR3 bases: TGTGCCAGCAGGGTTGCAGATACGCAGTATTTT. Complete variable domain (other parts from reference TRBV2 and TRBJ2-3): EPEVTQTPSHQVTQMGQEVILRCVPISNHLYFYWYRQILGQKVEFLVSFYNNEISEKSEIFDDQFSVERPDGSNFTLKIRSTKLEDSAMYFCASRVADTQYFGPGTRLTVL.

The chain employs TRBV2 and TRBJ2-3; 9 nucleotides align to TRBD2. This CDR3 spans 17 amino acids. V gave up 6 bases and J gave up 6 bases; unmatched junction bases: 16. The germline V gene encodes CDR1 SNHLY and CDR2 FYNNEI. The CDR3 loop reads CASRWGGLAGPRDTQYF. The CDR3 nucleotides read TGTGCCAGCAGATGGGGAGGGCTAGCGGGACCCCGGGATACGCAGTATTTT.